Listed here are 9 T cell receptor beta chains from one sample, sequenced in a study of OX40 agonist ivuxolimab in advanced cancers. Sequencing was performed with immunoSEQ multiplex PCR; in TCRdb, only in-frame clones are kept and a portion is missing. The sample has fewer than 90,000 clones; 70% to 90% are singletons. Sequencing was performed on CD4+ or CD8+ T cells sorted from blood, taken in a trial of the OX40 agonist ivuxolimab. The receptors derive from an adult with an advanced solid tumor such as melanoma, head and neck, liver or kidney cancer.

The genes are TRBV20-1 and TRBJ2-3; D may be TRBD2 (5 bases). V dropped 6 bases and J dropped 6 bases, with 7 bases sitting between them. CDR3 size: 10 residues. Germline CDR1 is DFQATT and CDR2 is SNEGSKA (reference sequence). CDR3: CSAGEDTQYF. DNA for the CDR3: TGCAGTGCCGGGGAGGATACGCAGTATTTT.

The chain employs TRBV27 and TRBJ1-4, with 7 nucleotides matching TRBD1. The germline V gene encodes CDR1 MNHEY and CDR2 SMNVEV (reference sequence). CDR3 length equals 14 residues. The junction had 7 bases not matched to a gene; V was cut back by 4 bases and J by 8 bases. CDR3: CASSSDRVGEKLFF. DNA for the CDR3: TGTGCCAGCAGTTCAGACAGGGTAGGGGAAAAACTGTTTTTT.

V gene TRBV6-6 combines with J gene TRBJ1-5, with 12 bases identical to TRBD1. The germline CDR1 and CDR2 sequences are MNHNY and SVGAGI (reference sequence). The V gene end was trimmed by 8 bases and the J gene end by 7 bases; junction bases not matched to a gene: 9. The CDR3 is 15 residues long. The CDR3 here is CASRLGTGGVQPQHF. In DNA, the CDR3 is TGTGCCAGCCGCTTAGGGACAGGGGGCGTGCAGCCCCAGCATTTT.

The V gene is TRBV27, the J gene TRBJ2-7, with 7 nucleotides matching TRBD2. The CDR3 is 13 amino acids. Germline V gene lookup returns CDR1 MNHEY and CDR2 SMNVEV (reference sequence). With V trimmed by 5 bases and J by 8 bases, 9 bases remained unmatched. The CDR3, as DNA: TGTGCCAGCAGTCCCCGGACCGGGGGGAAGCAGTACTTC. Translation gives CASSPRTGGKQYF.

J is TRBJ2-1 and V is TRBV27; 16 bases are shared with TRBD2. CDR3 length: 16 amino acids. Per the germline V gene, CDR1 is MNHEY and CDR2 is SMNVEV (reference sequence). V was pared by 4 bases and J by 8 bases, with 5 bases of the junction left unmatched. The CDR3 protein is CASSSGTSGRGDEQFF. The DNA of the CDR3 is TGTGCCAGCAGTTCGGGGACTAGCGGGAGGGGCGATGAGCAGTTCTTC.

The chain couples TRBV7-2 to TRBJ1-2, with D tentatively TRBD1 (5 bases). Trimming removed 1 base from V and 8 bases from J, with 14 bases in between. The CDR3 has 14 amino acids. CDR1 and CDR2 from the germline V gene are SGHTA and FQGNSA. For the CDR3, the DNA is TGTGCCAGCAGCTTAGGCGAGGGGACCGGCGGCTACACCTTC. Protein sequence: CASSLGEGTGGYTF.

This chain joins TRBV28 and TRBJ2-7; TRBD1 is a possible D gene (6 bases). Germline loops: CDR1 MDHEN, CDR2 SYDVKM. This CDR3 spans 16 amino acids. The V end was cut by 3 bases, the J end by 1 base, with 16 bases between. CDR3 sequence reads: CASSFGAGTISYEQYF. CDR3 sequence (DNA): TGTGCCAGCAGTTTTGGTGCCGGGACAATATCCTACGAGCAGTACTTC.

This rearrangement joins TRBV19 to TRBJ2-2; TRBD2 aligns across 7 bases. The germline gives CDR1 LNHDA, CDR2 SQIVND (reference sequence). Unmatched junction bases numbered 5, after V lost 3 bases and J lost 1 base. This CDR3 contains 16 residues. The CDR3 DNA sequence: TGTGCCAGTAGTATCCTGACTAGCAGGAACACCGGGGAGCTGTTTTTT. It codes for CASSILTSRNTGELFF. Supplemented by reference TRBV19 and TRBJ2-2, the full variable domain reads DGGITQSPKYLFRKEGQNVTLSCEQNLNHDAMYWYRQDPGQGLRLIYYSQIVNDFQKGDIAEGYSVSREKKESFPLTVTSAQKNPTAFYLCASSILTSRNTGELFFGEGSRLTVL.

The chain links TRBV6-8 to TRBJ1-1; the D is unclear. V was trimmed by 7 bases and J by 3 bases, leaving 12 bases between them. Germline lookup yields CDR1 MNHGY and CDR2 SAAAGT. This CDR3 contains 13 residues. The CDR3 reads CASTSVVDTEAFF. Here the CDR3 DNA reads TGTGCCAGCACCTCCGTGGTGGACACTGAAGCTTTCTTT.